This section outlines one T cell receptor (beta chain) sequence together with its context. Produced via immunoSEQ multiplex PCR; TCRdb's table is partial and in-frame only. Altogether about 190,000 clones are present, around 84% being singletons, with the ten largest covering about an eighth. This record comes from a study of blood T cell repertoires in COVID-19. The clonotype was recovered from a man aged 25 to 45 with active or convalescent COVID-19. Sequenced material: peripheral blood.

CDR3 protein: CASSDGAGFVDTQYF. For the CDR3, the DNA is TGCGCCAGCAGTGATGGTGCGGGGTTCGTAGATACGCAGTATTTT. This chain connects TRBV10-1 to TRBJ2-3; a possible D gene is TRBD2 (6 bases). The V gene lost 3 bases and the J gene lost 5 bases, with 15 bases spanning the gap. Per the germline V gene, CDR1 is WNHNN and CDR2 is SYGVQD (reference sequence). There are 15 residues in the CDR3.